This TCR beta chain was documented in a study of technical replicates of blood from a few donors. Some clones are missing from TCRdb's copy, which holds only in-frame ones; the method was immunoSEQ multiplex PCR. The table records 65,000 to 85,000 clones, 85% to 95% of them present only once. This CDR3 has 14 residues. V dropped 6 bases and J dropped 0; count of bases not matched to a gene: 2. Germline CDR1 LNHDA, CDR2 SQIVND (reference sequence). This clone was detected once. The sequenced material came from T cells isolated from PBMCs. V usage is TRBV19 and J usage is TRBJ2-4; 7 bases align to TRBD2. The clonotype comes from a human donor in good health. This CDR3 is CASSSSGAKNIQYF. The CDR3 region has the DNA TGTGCCAGTAGCTCTAGCGGAGCCAAAAACATTCAGTACTTC.